One and the same sample provided the 24 T cell receptor beta chains below, sequenced in a study of early T cells in non-severe SARS-CoV-2 infection. One entry per CDR3 protein results from TCRdb running MiXCR on the 5' RACE reads. This table holds about 83,000 distinct CDR3 sequences, more than 9% found once. Source: whole blood, taken at baseline. Source of these receptors: an adult who was a healthcare worker with PCR-confirmed SARS-CoV-2 infection or an uninfected control (not recorded which).

This clonotype was counted a few times. The chain links TRBV27 to TRBJ2-3; 8 bases map to TRBD1. Per germline, CDR1 MNHEY and CDR2 SMNVEV (reference sequence). The J segment lost 14 bases and the V segment lost 2 bases, leaving 6 bases of the junction unmatched. The length of the CDR3 is 12 residues. CDR3 DNA sequence: TGTGCCAGCAGTTTAAACAGGGGGTTTCTGTATTTT. This sequence encodes CASSLNRGFLYF.

This clonotype came up a few times. This rearrangement joins TRBV7-3 to TRBJ2-3; 8 positions agree with TRBD1. Trimming removed 5 bases from V and 4 bases from J; junction bases left unmatched: 5. Germline CDR1 SGHTA, CDR2 FQGTGA. The CDR3 totals 14 residues. The CDR3 loop reads CASSPGGPPDTQYF. DNA for the CDR3: TGTGCCAGCAGCCCAGGGGGCCCCCCAGATACGCAGTATTTT.

The genes are TRBV30 and TRBJ2-2, with unresolved D. The CDR3 is 13 amino acids. CDR1 and CDR2 (germline): GTSNPN, SVGIG (reference sequence). With 3 bases removed from V and 7 bases from J, the gap between germline ends came to 12 bases. CDR3 sequence (DNA): TGTGCCTGGAGGGTAGCTAGGTACGGGGAGCTGTTTTTT. It yields the protein CAWRVARYGELFF.

CDR3 in amino acids: CATSDSIGTVTPDTQYF. The CDR3 DNA sequence: TGTGCCACCAGTGATTCTATCGGGACAGTCACGCCAGATACGCAGTATTTT. The chain carries TRBV24-1 and TRBJ2-3, with 7 bases identical to TRBD1. Germline CDR1 reads KGHDR; CDR2 reads SFDVKD. The J segment lost 4 bases and the V segment lost 2 bases, leaving 11 bases of the junction unmatched. The CDR3 runs to 17 residues.

This clonotype was seen at least ten times. The V gene is TRBV15, the J gene TRBJ1-5; tentative D call: TRBD1 (5 bases). CDR3 length: 15 amino acids. Germline CDR1 is LNHNV and CDR2 is YYDKDF (reference sequence). V lost 0 bases and J 1 base, leaving 7 bases between the germline ends. The CDR3 DNA reads as TGTGCCACCAGCAGAGATCGGGGGAGCAATCAGCCCCAGCATTTT. The encoded protein is CATSRDRGSNQPQHF. Using reference TRBV15 and TRBJ1-5 for the parts outside the CDR3, the full variable domain is DAMVIQNPRYQVTQFGKPVTLSCSQTLNHNVMYWYQQKSSQAPKLLFHYYDKDFNNEADTPDNFQSRRPNTSFCFLDIRSPGLGDTAMYLCATSRDRGSNQPQHFGDGTRLSIL.

This clonotype has only a few counts. This chain joins TRBV6-1 and TRBJ2-3; 9 bases are shared with TRBD1. V was clipped by 6 bases and J by 4 bases; unmatched bases: 8. The CDR3 runs 15 residues. Germline loops: CDR1 MNHNS, CDR2 SASEGT. The CDR3 sequence: CASSHRTGEADTQYF. Written as DNA, the CDR3 is TGTGCCAGCAGCCACCGGACAGGGGAGGCAGATACGCAGTATTTT.

V usage is TRBV27 and J usage is TRBJ2-5, with unresolved D. CDR1 is MNHEY, CDR2 SMNVEV, per germline (reference sequence). The germline V and J ends were trimmed by 2 bases and 0 bases, with 7 bases remaining between them. CDR3 length: 14 amino acids. The CDR3 sequence: CASSLRHNQETQYF. DNA of the CDR3: TGTGCCAGCAGTTTACGGCATAACCAAGAGACCCAGTACTTC.

This clonotype turned up a few times. This chain links TRBV27 with TRBJ2-4; unclear D gene. The CDR3 runs to 13 residues. Germline loops: CDR1 MNHEY, CDR2 SMNVEV (reference sequence). Deletions cut 8 bases from V and 0 bases from J, with 8 bases between. The CDR3 protein is CASGVLAKNIQYF. As DNA, the CDR3 is TGTGCCAGCGGGGTACTAGCCAAAAACATTCAGTACTTC.

The CDR3 here is CSARPTRDSPTDTQYF. The CDR3 DNA is TGCAGTGCTAGACCTACTAGGGACAGCCCCACAGATACGCAGTATTTT. V usage is TRBV20-1 and J usage is TRBJ2-3; TRBD1 agrees at 7 bases. V lost 2 bases, J lost 2 bases, and 10 bases stayed unmatched. CDR3 length: 16 residues. Germline CDR1 and CDR2: DFQATT and SNEGSKA (reference sequence).

In this sample, this clonotype turned up many times. The chain joins TRBV7-2 to TRBJ1-2; 7 nucleotides align to TRBD1. The germline CDR1 and CDR2 sequences are SGHTA and FQGNSA. V was clipped by 5 bases and J by 3 bases; unmatched bases: 9. CDR3 length: 15 residues. This chain's CDR3 is CASSPRTGGYYGYTF. The CDR3 DNA follows: TGTGCCAGCAGCCCTCGGACAGGCGGGTACTATGGCTACACCTTC.

The table lists this clonotype with many counts. DNA for the CDR3: TGCGCCAGCAGCCCAACTACTGGAAACACCATATATTTT. Protein product: CASSPTTGNTIYF. The chain couples TRBV5-1 to TRBJ1-3; D gene uncertain. Germline CDR1 reads SGHRS; CDR2 reads YFSETQ. Trimming left V 4 bases short and J 2 bases short, with 7 bases between. The CDR3 sequence is 13 residues long.

This clonotype was detected ten times or more. The V and J genes are TRBV21-1 and TRBJ2-7; the table's D call, TRBD1, has no DNA check behind it. TRBV21-1 is an annotated pseudogene. The CDR3 is made up of 14 amino acids. This chain's CDR3 is CASSPHRGRYEQYF. In DNA, the CDR3 is TGTGCCAGCAGCCCCCACAGGGGGCGGTACGAGCAGTACTTC.

This clonotype turned up a few times. The chain uses TRBV7-2 and TRBJ2-7; 10 positions agree with TRBD2. The V and J ends lost 5 bases and 3 bases, in that order; junction bases with no gene match: 4. This CDR3 region has 14 residues. CDR1 and CDR2 from the germline V gene are SGHTA and FQGNSA. CDR3 DNA sequence: TGTGCCAGCAGCAGTGCTAGCGGGAGCTACGAGCAGTACTTC. This encodes CASSSASGSYEQYF.

V usage is TRBV15 and J usage is TRBJ2-1, with 7 bases fitting TRBD2. The CDR3 loop spans 16 amino acids. V gave up 5 bases and J gave up 6 bases; unmatched junction bases: 13. CDR1 is LNHNV and CDR2 is YYDKDF in the germline V gene (reference sequence). CDR3 in amino acids: CATSGRLAGAANEQFF. DNA of the CDR3: TGTGCCACCAGCGGCCGACTAGCTGGGGCGGCCAATGAGCAGTTCTTC.

This clonotype was recorded a few times. The V gene is TRBV7-9, the J gene TRBJ2-5; TRBD1 agrees at 7 bases. V lost 5 bases and J lost 2; bases outside the gene matches: 8. The germline CDR1 and CDR2 sequences are SEHNR and FQNEAQ (reference sequence). The length of the CDR3 is 15 residues. CDR3 in amino acids: CASSPVTGQQETQYF. Written as DNA, the CDR3 is TGTGCCAGCAGCCCCGTGACAGGGCAGCAAGAGACCCAGTACTTC.

This clonotype has a count of ten or more. V is TRBV4-1 and J is TRBJ2-3, with D maybe TRBD2 (5 bases). Trimming stripped 1 base from V and 3 bases from J, with 20 bases between. The germline CDR1 and CDR2 sequences are MGHRA and YSYEKL. The CDR3 covers 18 residues. CDR3 nucleotide sequence: TGCGCCAGCAGCCAAGCTCCTCTAGGGAGACGTGGGACAGATACGCAGTATTTT. It codes for CASSQAPLGRRGTDTQYF.

In this sample, this clonotype turned up many times. This sequence joins TRBV7-2 and TRBJ2-1, with TRBD2 identical over 8 bases. This CDR3 contains 13 residues. The germline gives CDR1 SGHTA, CDR2 FQGNSA. The V gene end was trimmed by 8 bases and the J gene end by 7 bases; junction bases not matched to a gene: 7. The CDR3 DNA sequence: TGTGCCAGCCAGCGGGAGTTAAAGAATGAGCAGTTCTTC. It codes for CASQRELKNEQFF.

This clonotype was seen repeatedly, ten times or more. The gene calls are TRBV7-9 and TRBJ2-5; D is perhaps TRBD1 (6 bases). This CDR3 region has 15 residues. The V gene lost 5 bases and the J gene lost 7 bases, with 20 bases spanning the gap. Germline loops: CDR1 SEHNR, CDR2 FQNEAQ (reference sequence). The CDR3 bases are TGTGCCAGCAGCCCCCATCTAAGGGGGAAAGGGACCCAGTACTTC. Its protein product is CASSPHLRGKGTQYF.

This sequence joins TRBV4-2 and TRBJ1-2; D may be TRBD1 (6 bases). The V end lost 0 bases, the J end lost 4 bases, and 21 bases lay between the germline ends. Germline CDR1 is LGHNA and CDR2 is YNFKEQ. The CDR3 runs 18 residues. The CDR3 protein is CASSQDALQGTSFYGYTF. For the CDR3, the DNA is TGTGCCAGCAGCCAAGATGCTTTACAGGGAACTTCGTTCTATGGCTACACCTTC.

The chain recombines TRBV27 with TRBJ1-4; TRBD1 agrees at 7 bases. V lost 8 bases and J lost 2; bases outside the gene matches: 11. The CDR3 extends over 16 amino acids. From germline, CDR1 is MNHEY and CDR2 SMNVEV (reference sequence). The CDR3 nucleotides are TGTGCCAGCTCTGGAAGCAGGGGGTTGACTAATGAAAAACTGTTTTTT. Its protein is CASSGSRGLTNEKLFF.

The gene calls are TRBV20-1 and TRBJ2-4; 14 bases fit TRBD2. V was pared by 3 bases and J by 8 bases, with 3 bases of the junction left unmatched. The CDR3 is made up of 14 amino acids. Germline values: CDR1 DFQATT, CDR2 SNEGSKA (reference sequence). The CDR3 nucleotides are TGCAGTGCTAGGGGGACTAGCGGGAGTGACATTCAGTACTTC. Protein: CSARGTSGSDIQYF.

This clonotype was seen more than once but under ten times. V usage is TRBV2 and J usage is TRBJ1-1, with no clear D. Between the trimmed V and J ends, which lost 7 bases and 0 bases, there was a span of 9 bases. The CDR3 has 13 residues. Germline CDR1 and CDR2: SNHLY and FYNNEI. CDR3 nucleotides: TGTGCCAGCAACGAGGGCATGAACACTGAAGCTTTCTTT. This codes for CASNEGMNTEAFF.

The rearrangement uses TRBV7-2 and TRBJ2-5, with 9 positions matching TRBD2. This CDR3 contains 14 residues. The germline CDR1 and CDR2 sequences are SGHTA and FQGNSA. Trimming at V came to 1 base and at J to 6 bases, leaving 3 bases not matched to a gene. This CDR3 reads CASSLESGRKTQYF. CDR3 nucleotides: TGTGCCAGCAGCTTAGAGAGCGGGAGGAAGACCCAGTACTTC.

CDR3 nucleotide sequence: TGTGCCAGCAGGGCATTCCAAGAGACCCAGTACTTC. Protein product: CASRAFQETQYF. The chain links TRBV2 to TRBJ2-5; no firm D call. CDR1 and CDR2 from the germline V gene are SNHLY and FYNNEI. The CDR3 is made up of 12 amino acids. V lost 6 bases to trimming and J lost 1 base, with 6 bases between them.